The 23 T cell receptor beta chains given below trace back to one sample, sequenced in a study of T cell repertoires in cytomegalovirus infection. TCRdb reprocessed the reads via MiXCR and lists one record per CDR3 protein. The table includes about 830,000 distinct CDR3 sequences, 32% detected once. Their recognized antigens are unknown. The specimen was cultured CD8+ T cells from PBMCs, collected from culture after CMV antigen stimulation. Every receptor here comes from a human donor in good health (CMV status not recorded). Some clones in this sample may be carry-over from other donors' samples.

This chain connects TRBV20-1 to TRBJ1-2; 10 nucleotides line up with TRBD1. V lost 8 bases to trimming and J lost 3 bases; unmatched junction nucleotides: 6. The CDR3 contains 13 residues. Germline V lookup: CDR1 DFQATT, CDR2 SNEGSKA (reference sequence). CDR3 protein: CSTATGGHYGYTF. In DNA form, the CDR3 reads TGCAGTACCGCGACAGGGGGCCACTATGGCTACACCTTC.

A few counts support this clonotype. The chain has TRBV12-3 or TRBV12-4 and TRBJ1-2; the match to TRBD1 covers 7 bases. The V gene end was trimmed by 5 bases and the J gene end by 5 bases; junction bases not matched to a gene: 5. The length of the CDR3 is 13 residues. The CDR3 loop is CASSEGATYGYTF. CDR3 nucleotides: TGTGCCAGCAGTGAGGGGGCAACTTATGGCTACACCTTC.

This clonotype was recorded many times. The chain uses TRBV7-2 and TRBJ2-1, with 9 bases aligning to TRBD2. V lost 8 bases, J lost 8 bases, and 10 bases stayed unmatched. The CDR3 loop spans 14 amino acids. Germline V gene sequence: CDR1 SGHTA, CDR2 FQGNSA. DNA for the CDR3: TGTGCCAGCGGATGGCGGGGGGGCTTGGATGAGCAGTTCTTC. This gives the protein CASGWRGGLDEQFF.

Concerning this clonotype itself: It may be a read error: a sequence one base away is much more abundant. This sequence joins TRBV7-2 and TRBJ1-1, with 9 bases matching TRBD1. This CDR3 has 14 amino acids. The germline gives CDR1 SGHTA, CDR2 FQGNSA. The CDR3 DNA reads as TGTGCCAACAGCTACAGGGGGCCGGCCACTGAAGCTTTCTTT. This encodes CANSYRGPATEAFF.

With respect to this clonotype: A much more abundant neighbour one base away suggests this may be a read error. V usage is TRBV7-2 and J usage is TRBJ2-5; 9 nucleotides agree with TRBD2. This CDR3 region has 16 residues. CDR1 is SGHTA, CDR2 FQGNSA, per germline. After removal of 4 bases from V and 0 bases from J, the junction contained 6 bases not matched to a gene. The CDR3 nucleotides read TGTGCCAGCAGCTCGACTAGCGGCGCGTACCAAGAGACCCAGTACTTC. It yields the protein CASSSTSGAYQETQYF.

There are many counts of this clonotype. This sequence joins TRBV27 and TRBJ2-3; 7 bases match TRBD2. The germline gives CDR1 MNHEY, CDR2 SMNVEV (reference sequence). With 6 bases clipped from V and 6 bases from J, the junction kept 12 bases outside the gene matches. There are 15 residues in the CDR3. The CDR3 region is CASSLRGGISDTQYF. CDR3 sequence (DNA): TGTGCCAGCAGCTTACGCGGGGGAATCTCGGATACGCAGTATTTT.

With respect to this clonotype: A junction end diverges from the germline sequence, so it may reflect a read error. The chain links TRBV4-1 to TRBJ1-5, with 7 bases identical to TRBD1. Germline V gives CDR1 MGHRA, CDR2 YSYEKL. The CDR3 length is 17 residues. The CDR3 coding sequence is TGTGCCAGCAGCCCAAGGGAGGGGGCATATAGCAATCAGCCCCAGCATTTT. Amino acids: CASSPREGAYSNQPQHF.

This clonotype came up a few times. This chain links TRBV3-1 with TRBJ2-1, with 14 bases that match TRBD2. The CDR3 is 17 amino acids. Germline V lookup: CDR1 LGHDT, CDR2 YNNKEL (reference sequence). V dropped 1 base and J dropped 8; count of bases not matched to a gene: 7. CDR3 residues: CASSQGPTSGGADEQFF. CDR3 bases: TGTGCCAGCAGCCAAGGTCCGACTAGCGGGGGGGCGGATGAGCAGTTCTTC.

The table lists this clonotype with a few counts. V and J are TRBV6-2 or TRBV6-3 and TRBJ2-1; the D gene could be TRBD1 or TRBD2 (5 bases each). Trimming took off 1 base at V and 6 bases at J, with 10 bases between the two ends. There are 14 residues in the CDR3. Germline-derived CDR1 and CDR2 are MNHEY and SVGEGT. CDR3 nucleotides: TGTGCCAGCAGTTACTGGGGGACGCGCAATGAGCAGTTCTTC. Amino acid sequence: CASSYWGTRNEQFF.

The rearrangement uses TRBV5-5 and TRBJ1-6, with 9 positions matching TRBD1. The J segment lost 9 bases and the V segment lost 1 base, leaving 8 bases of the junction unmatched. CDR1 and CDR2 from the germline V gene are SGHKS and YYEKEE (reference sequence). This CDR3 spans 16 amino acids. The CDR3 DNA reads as TGTGCCAGCAGCTTGACACAGGGGGCTTTCAGTTCACCCCTCCACTTT. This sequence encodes CASSLTQGAFSSPLHF.

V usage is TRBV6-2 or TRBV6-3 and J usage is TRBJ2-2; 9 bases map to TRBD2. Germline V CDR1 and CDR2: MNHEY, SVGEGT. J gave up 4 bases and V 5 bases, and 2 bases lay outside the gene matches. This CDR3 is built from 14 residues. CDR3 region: CASSTSGSTGELFF. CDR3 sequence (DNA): TGTGCCAGCAGTACTAGCGGGTCCACCGGGGAGCTGTTTTTT.

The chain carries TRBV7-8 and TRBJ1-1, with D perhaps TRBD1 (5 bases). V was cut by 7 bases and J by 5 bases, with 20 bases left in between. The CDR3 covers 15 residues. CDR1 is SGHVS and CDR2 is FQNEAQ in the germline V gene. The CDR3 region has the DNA TGTGCCAGCACCCGCGGGGGAGGGGATCGGACTGAAGCTTTCTTT. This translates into CASTRGGGDRTEAFF.

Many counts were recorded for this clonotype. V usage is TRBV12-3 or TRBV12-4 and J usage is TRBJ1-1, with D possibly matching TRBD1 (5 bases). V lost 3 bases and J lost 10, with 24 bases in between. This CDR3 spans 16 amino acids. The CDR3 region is CASSFEGFGRERRAFF. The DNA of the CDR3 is TGTGCCAGCAGTTTCGAGGGTTTCGGCAGGGAGCGTCGAGCTTTCTTT.

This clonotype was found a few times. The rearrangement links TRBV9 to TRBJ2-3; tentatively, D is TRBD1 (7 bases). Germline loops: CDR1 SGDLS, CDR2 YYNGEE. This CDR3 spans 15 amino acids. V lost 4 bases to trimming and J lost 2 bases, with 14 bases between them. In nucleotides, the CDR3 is TGTGCCAGCAGCCCAGGGGGGACGATCACAGATACGCAGTATTTT. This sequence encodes CASSPGGTITDTQYF.

This CDR3 is CASSFLGGANTGELFF. CDR3 DNA sequence: TGTGCCAGCAGTTTCCTAGGGGGCGCGAACACCGGGGAGCTGTTTTTT. The rearrangement joins TRBV28 to TRBJ2-2; TRBD1 matches 7 bases. This CDR3 region has 16 residues. Per the germline V gene, CDR1 is MDHEN and CDR2 is SYDVKM. V was clipped by 3 bases and J by 0 bases; unmatched bases: 4.

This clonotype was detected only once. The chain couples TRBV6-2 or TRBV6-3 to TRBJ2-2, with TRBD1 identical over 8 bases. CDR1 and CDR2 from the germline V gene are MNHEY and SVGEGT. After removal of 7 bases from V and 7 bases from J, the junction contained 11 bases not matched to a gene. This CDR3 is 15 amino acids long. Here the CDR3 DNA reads TGTGCCAGCAAGGAAGAGACAGGGGTTGTCGGGGAGCTGTTTTTT. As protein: CASKEETGVVGELFF.

CDR3 DNA sequence: TGCGCCAGCAGCCAAGATGTCGGCAACAATCAGCCCCAGCATTTT. This encodes CASSQDVGNNQPQHF. This chain joins TRBV4-1 and TRBJ1-5; D gene unclear. Trimming removed 0 bases from V and 3 bases from J, with 9 bases in between. The CDR3 is 15 residues long. Germline V lookup: CDR1 MGHRA, CDR2 YSYEKL.

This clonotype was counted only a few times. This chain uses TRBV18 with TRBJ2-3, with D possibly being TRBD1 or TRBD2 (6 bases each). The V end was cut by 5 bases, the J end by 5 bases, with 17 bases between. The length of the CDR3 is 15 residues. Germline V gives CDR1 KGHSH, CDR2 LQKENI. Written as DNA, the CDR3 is TGTGCCAGCTCAGCGACAGGAGGCGGGGTAGATACGCAGTATTTT. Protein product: CASSATGGGVDTQYF.

The DNA of the CDR3 is TGTGCCAGCAGTTATTCACGACAGGGGGATGTTAACTATGGCTACACCTTC. Encoded protein: CASSYSRQGDVNYGYTF. V and J are TRBV6-5 and TRBJ1-2, with 9 bases aligning to TRBD1. The CDR3 covers 17 residues. The germline gives CDR1 MNHEY, CDR2 SVGAGI. The V and J ends lost 3 bases and 1 base, in that order; junction bases with no gene match: 9.

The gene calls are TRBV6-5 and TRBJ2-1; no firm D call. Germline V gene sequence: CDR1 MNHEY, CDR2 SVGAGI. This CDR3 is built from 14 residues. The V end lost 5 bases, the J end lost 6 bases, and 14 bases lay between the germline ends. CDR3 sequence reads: CASSHDPQGNEQFF. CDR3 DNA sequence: TGTGCCAGCAGTCACGACCCTCAAGGCAATGAGCAGTTCTTC.

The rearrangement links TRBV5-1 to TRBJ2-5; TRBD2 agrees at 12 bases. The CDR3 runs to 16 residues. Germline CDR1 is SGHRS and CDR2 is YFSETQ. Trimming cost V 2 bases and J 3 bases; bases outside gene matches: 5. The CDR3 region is CASSFPSGGAEETQYF. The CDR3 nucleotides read TGCGCCAGCAGCTTCCCTAGCGGGGGGGCAGAAGAGACCCAGTACTTC.

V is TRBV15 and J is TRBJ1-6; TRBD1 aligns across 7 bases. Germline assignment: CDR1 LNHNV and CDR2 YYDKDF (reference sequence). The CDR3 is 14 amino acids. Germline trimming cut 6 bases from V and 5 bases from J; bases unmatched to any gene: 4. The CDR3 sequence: CATRRDRDNSPLHF. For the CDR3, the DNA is TGTGCCACCAGGCGTGACAGGGATAATTCACCCCTCCACTTT.

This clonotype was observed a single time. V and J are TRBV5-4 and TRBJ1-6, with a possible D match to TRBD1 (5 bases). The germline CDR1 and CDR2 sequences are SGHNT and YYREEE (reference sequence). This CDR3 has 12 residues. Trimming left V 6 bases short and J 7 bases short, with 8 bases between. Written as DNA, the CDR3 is TGTGCCAGCACCTGGGGGAATTCACCCCTCCACTTT. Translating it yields CASTWGNSPLHF.